This TCR beta chain came from a study of T cell repertoires in ileal Crohn's disease. About the research overall: Patients had a median roughly 8-year disease duration, and roughly 32% were active smokers. Operated complications were stricturing disease (approximately 61%) and penetrating disease (approximately 39%). About half of patients got postoperative therapy: about a dozen thiopurines, some 19 anti-TNF.

The ends lost 8 bases at V and 0 bases at J; junction bases unmatched: 5. This CDR3 comprises 15 residues. There are a few counts of this clone. Its cognate antigen is unknown. Only in-frame clones appear in the TCRdb table, and some are missing; sequencing was by immunoSEQ multiplex PCR. The data show several thousand clones, about 80% seen once. Findings and caveats of the study: Compared with non-smokers, active smokers at surgery showed more clonal expansions.

Sequenced material: ileal tissue. The receptor was derived from an adult with Crohn's disease. V is TRBV23-1 and J is TRBJ2-4, with 9 bases lining up with TRBD1. TRBV23-1 is an ORF, and what it does is uncertain. Here the CDR3 reads CASFRDRAAKNIQYF. CDR3 sequence (DNA): TGCGCCAGCTTCCGGGACAGGGCAGCCAAAAACATTCAGTACTTC.